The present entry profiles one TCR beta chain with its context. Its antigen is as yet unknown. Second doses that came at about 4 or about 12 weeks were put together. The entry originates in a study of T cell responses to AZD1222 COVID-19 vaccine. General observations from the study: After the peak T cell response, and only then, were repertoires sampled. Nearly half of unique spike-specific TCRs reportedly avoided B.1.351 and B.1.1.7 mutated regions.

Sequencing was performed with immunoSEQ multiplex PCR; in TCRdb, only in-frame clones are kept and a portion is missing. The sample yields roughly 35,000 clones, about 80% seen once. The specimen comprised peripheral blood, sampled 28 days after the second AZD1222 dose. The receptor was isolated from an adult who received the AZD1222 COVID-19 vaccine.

In DNA form, the CDR3 reads TGTGCCAGCAGATGGGACAGATATGGCTACACCTTC. Translated: CASRWDRYGYTF. This sequence joins TRBV12-3 or TRBV12-4 and TRBJ1-2, with 7 bases identical to TRBD1. Trimming cost V 6 bases and J 5 bases; bases outside gene matches: 3. The CDR3 spans 12 residues.